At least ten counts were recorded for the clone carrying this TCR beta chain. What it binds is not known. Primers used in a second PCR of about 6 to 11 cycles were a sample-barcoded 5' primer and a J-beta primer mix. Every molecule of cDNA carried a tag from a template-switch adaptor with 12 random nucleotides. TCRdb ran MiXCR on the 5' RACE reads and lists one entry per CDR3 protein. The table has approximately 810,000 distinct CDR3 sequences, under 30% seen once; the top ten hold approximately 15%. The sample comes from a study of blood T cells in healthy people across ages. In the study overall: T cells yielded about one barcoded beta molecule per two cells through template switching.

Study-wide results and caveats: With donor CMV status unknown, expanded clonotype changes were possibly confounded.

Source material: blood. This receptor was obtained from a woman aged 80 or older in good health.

The CDR3 sequence: CASSSPRQGRNEQYF. For the CDR3, the DNA is TGTGCCAGCAGCTCCCCCCGACAGGGAAGGAACGAGCAGTACTTC. The V and J genes are TRBV6-2 or TRBV6-3 and TRBJ2-7; 7 positions match TRBD1. This CDR3 comprises 15 residues. Germline V gives CDR1 MNHEY, CDR2 SVGEGT. The V and J ends lost 6 bases and 5 bases, in that order; junction bases with no gene match: 13.